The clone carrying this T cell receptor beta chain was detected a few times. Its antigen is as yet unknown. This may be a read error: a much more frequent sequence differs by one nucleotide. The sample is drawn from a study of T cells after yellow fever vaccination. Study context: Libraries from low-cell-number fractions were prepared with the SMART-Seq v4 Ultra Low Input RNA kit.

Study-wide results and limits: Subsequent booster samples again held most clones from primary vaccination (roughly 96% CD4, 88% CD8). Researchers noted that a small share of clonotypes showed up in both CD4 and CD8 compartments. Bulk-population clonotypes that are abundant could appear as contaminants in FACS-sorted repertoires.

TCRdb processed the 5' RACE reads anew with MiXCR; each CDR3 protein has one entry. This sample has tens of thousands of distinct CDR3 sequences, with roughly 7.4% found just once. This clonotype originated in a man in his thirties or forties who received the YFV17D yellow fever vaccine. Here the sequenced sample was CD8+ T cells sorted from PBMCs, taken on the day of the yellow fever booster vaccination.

CDR3 protein: CAISHYNEQFF. CDR3 DNA sequence: TGTGCCATCAGCCATTACAATGAGCAGTTCTTC. The chain combines TRBV6-5 with TRBJ2-1, with D unclear. This CDR3 has 11 amino acids. Germline V gene lookup returns CDR1 MNHEY and CDR2 SVGAGI. V lost 10 bases and J lost 4, with 8 bases in between.